This entry lists 20 T cell receptor beta chains sequenced from one sample in a study of Graves' ophthalmopathy and Graves' hyperthyroidism. TCR beta CDR3 amplification used RNA transcripts. First-round RT-PCR with HTBI primers preceded a second-round multiplex PCR. TCRdb reprocessed the multiplex PCR reads with MiXCR, giving one entry per CDR3 protein. The sample lists more than 550,000 distinct CDR3 sequences; about 38% were seen once. Sequencing was done on a sample of peripheral blood. The receptors stem from an adult man with Graves' ophthalmopathy.

This clonotype appeared many times. The chain uses TRBV24-1 and TRBJ1-2, with TRBD1 matching over 9 bases. Germline CDR1 KGHDR, CDR2 SFDVKD. Trimming removed 6 bases from V and 6 bases from J; junction bases left unmatched: 19. The CDR3 runs to 18 residues. The DNA for the CDR3 is TGTGCCACCAGTCTGCTAAGGGACAGGGAGGACCCTTTACATGGCTACACCTTC. This encodes CATSLLRDREDPLHGYTF.

Points on this clonotype: A read error may account for a junction end that differs from germline. This sequence joins TRBV9 and TRBJ2-7; TRBD2 might be the D (5 bases). The CDR3 has 14 amino acids. Germline loops: CDR1 SGDLS, CDR2 YYNGEE. CDR3 sequence (DNA): TGTGCCAGCGGCGTAGCGCCTACCTACTACGAGCAGTACTTC. The encoded protein is CASGVAPTYYEQYF.

This clonotype was observed at least ten times. The V gene is TRBV4-3, the J gene TRBJ2-5; D not certain. The CDR3 is 14 residues long. Germline V gene sequence: CDR1 LGHNA, CDR2 YSLEER. Trimming removed 1 base from V and 1 base from J, with 7 bases in between. CDR3 DNA sequence: TGCGCCAGCAGCCAAGTCAGGTCCCAAGAGACCCAGTACTTC. It specifies CASSQVRSQETQYF.

This clonotype appeared many times. The chain combines TRBV12-3 or TRBV12-4 with TRBJ1-5, with 7 bases aligning to TRBD1. The CDR3 runs 15 residues. Trimming took 6 bases from V and 5 from J; bases not matched to a gene: 10. The DNA of the CDR3 is TGTGCCAGCAGGGCAAATCTCGACAGGGATCAGCCCCAGCATTTT. As protein: CASRANLDRDQPQHF.

This clonotype was observed many times. The chain links TRBV2 to TRBJ2-5; possible D gene TRBD2, 8 bases. The V and J ends lost 3 bases and 1 base respectively, with 15 bases between them. Per the germline V gene, CDR1 is SNHLY and CDR2 is FYNNEI. This CDR3 has 16 amino acids. CDR3 loop: CASSEDRREVQETQYF. The CDR3 region has the DNA TGTGCCAGCAGTGAGGACAGGCGGGAGGTCCAAGAGACCCAGTACTTC.

The sample holds one count of this clonotype. The chain combines TRBV11-2 with TRBJ1-3; D remains unclear. The length of the CDR3 is 16 residues. V lost 0 bases, J lost 2 bases, and 11 bases lay in between. Per germline, CDR1 SGHAT and CDR2 FQNNGV. CDR3 nucleotides: TGTGCCAGCAGCTTAGACGGAGGGAAAGCTGGAAACACCATATATTTT. Amino acid sequence: CASSLDGGKAGNTIYF.

This clonotype has only a few counts. J is TRBJ1-1 and V is TRBV5-8; D is unclear. The CDR3 runs to 12 residues. Germline assignment: CDR1 SGHTS and CDR2 YDEGEE. V was trimmed by 0 bases and J by 6 bases, leaving 6 bases between them. CDR3 sequence: CASSLVSSEAFF. The DNA of the CDR3 is TGTGCCAGCAGCTTGGTATCATCTGAAGCTTTCTTT.

This clonotype was observed once. The V and J genes are TRBV19 and TRBJ2-5; 7 positions match TRBD2. Germline assignment: CDR1 LNHDA and CDR2 SQIVND (reference sequence). Unmatched junction bases numbered 4, after V lost 8 bases and J lost 4 bases. The CDR3 is 12 residues long. The CDR3 sequence: CASEPGGETQYF. Written as DNA, the CDR3 is TGTGCCAGTGAGCCGGGGGGAGAGACCCAGTACTTC.

The table lists this clonotype with a count of one. The chain combines TRBV24-1 with TRBJ1-5; D is undetermined. V lost 7 bases to trimming and J lost 13 bases, with 10 bases between them. The CDR3 consists of 10 residues. Germline V gene data show CDR1 as KGHDR and CDR2 as SFDVKD. The CDR3 protein is CATSKPGQHF. The CDR3 DNA reads as TGTGCCACCAGCAAACCGGGACAGCATTTT.

This clonotype was found many times. The J gene is TRBJ2-7, the V gene TRBV2; D ambiguous. Trimming removed 8 bases at V and 2 bases at J, with 19 bases between. This CDR3 region has 15 residues. Germline V gene data show CDR1 as SNHLY and CDR2 as FYNNEI. CDR3 in amino acids: CASRKIAQVPYEQYF. In nucleotides, the CDR3 is TGTGCCAGCCGCAAGATAGCCCAAGTCCCCTACGAGCAGTACTTC.

This clonotype was counted many times. The V and J genes are TRBV15 and TRBJ2-7; TRBD2 aligns across 7 bases. This CDR3 has 15 residues. CDR1 is LNHNV, CDR2 YYDKDF, per germline (reference sequence). V gave up 5 bases and J gave up 4 bases; unmatched junction bases: 11. The CDR3: CATSLTPGTIYEQYF. Here the CDR3 DNA reads TGTGCCACCAGCCTTACCCCCGGGACTATTTACGAGCAGTACTTC.

This clonotype was found many times. This chain uses TRBV25-1 with TRBJ1-4; D gene uncertain. CDR3 length equals 15 residues. CDR1 and CDR2 (germline): MGHDK, SYGVNS. V gave up 4 bases and J gave up 4 bases, with 13 bases separating them. CDR3 DNA: TGTGCCAGCAGTGGGTTACAGCGCATTAATGAAAAACTGTTTTTT. It translates to CASSGLQRINEKLFF.

Many counts were recorded for this clonotype. The V gene is TRBV5-1, the J gene TRBJ2-7; TRBD1 matches 9 bases. The CDR3 covers 14 residues. Germline V CDR1 and CDR2: SGHRS, YFSETQ. The V segment lost 6 bases and the J segment 4 bases; nucleotides outside the gene matches: 8. The CDR3 nucleotides read TGCGCCAGCACCGAAGGGACAGGGCAGTACGAGCAGTACTTC. It yields the protein CASTEGTGQYEQYF.

V and J are TRBV6-2 or TRBV6-3 and TRBJ1-5; D gene uncertain. Germline CDR1 reads MNHEY; CDR2 reads SVGEGT. The CDR3 has 16 residues. Between the trimmed V and J ends, which lost 2 bases and 4 bases, there was a span of 15 bases. CDR3 in amino acids: CASSYRHLPTNQPQHF. The CDR3 bases are TGTGCCAGCAGTTACCGACATCTTCCTACGAATCAGCCCCAGCATTTT.

Of note for this clonotype: At one end the junction does not follow the germline gene, possibly because of a read error. CDR3 coding DNA: TGTGCTAGCAGCCCAGGAGGGGGCTCTGGGGCCAACGTCCTGACTTTC. This codes for CASSPGGGSGANVLTF. J is TRBJ2-6 and V is TRBV7-7, with D possibly called TRBD1 or TRBD2 (6 bases each). CDR3 size: 16 residues. Germline lookup yields CDR1 SSHAT and CDR2 FNYEAQ (reference sequence).

This clonotype was detected a few times. The chain employs TRBV11-3 and TRBJ2-5; 9 bases map to TRBD1. The CDR3 is 16 amino acids. V lost 4 bases and J lost 5; bases outside the gene matches: 11. The germline V gene has CDR1 SGHNT and CDR2 YENEEA. In DNA form, the CDR3 reads TGTGCCAGCAGCTCGAGGGACAGGGACGTGGCGGAGACCCAGTACTTC. Its translation is CASSSRDRDVAETQYF.

The chain is built from TRBV2 and TRBJ1-4; D not resolved. CDR1 and CDR2 from the germline V gene are SNHLY and FYNNEI. The CDR3 sequence is 14 residues long. The V end lost 7 bases, the J end lost 8 bases, and 17 bases lay between the germline ends. This chain's CDR3 is CASNEGLGGEKLFF. The CDR3 DNA is TGTGCCAGCAACGAGGGCCTCGGAGGAGAAAAACTGTTTTTT.

This clonotype appeared a few times. The chain uses TRBV20-1 and TRBJ1-2; 7 positions match TRBD1. Trimming removed 6 bases from V and 1 base from J; junction bases left unmatched: 8. This CDR3 spans 14 amino acids. In germline, CDR1 is DFQATT, CDR2 SNEGSKA (reference sequence). CDR3 residues: CSAATGIRNYGYTF. For the CDR3, the DNA is TGCAGTGCGGCGACAGGGATCCGTAACTATGGCTACACCTTC.

V usage is TRBV2 and J usage is TRBJ1-2; perhaps TRBD1 as D (6 bases). Per germline, CDR1 SNHLY and CDR2 FYNNEI. The germline V and J ends were trimmed by 4 bases and 2 bases, with 14 bases remaining between them. This CDR3 region has 15 residues. CDR3: CASSVKRTANYGYTF. For the CDR3, the DNA is TGTGCCAGCAGTGTGAAAAGGACAGCGAACTATGGCTACACCTTC.

This clonotype was counted ten times or more. The J gene is TRBJ2-2, the V gene TRBV29-1; TRBD1 matches 7 bases. The CDR3 totals 13 residues. With 8 bases clipped from V and 6 bases from J, the junction kept 9 bases outside the gene matches. Germline CDR1 and CDR2: SQVTM and ANQGSEA. Here the CDR3 reads CSITGDQPGELFF. In nucleotides, the CDR3 is TGCAGCATTACAGGGGACCAACCCGGGGAGCTGTTTTTT.